A single sample is the source of the 23 T cell receptor beta chains below, sequenced in a study of cytomegalovirus exposure and HLA in healthy donors. A multiplex PCR was run with 60 Vbeta primers and 13 Jbeta primers. TCRdb's copy holds only in-frame clones and misses some; the assay was immunoSEQ multiplex PCR. This sample has about 140,000 clones, with 82% found just once. Sequencing input: PBMCs. The receptors shown here come from a man under 40 in good health and CMV-seropositive.

V is TRBV6-5 and J is TRBJ1-6; no firm D call. The V end lost 2 bases, the J end lost 8 bases, and 7 bases lay between the germline ends. The CDR3 covers 13 residues. Germline values: CDR1 MNHEY, CDR2 SVGAGI. The CDR3 DNA reads as TGTGCCAGCAGTTACGGGGAGGATTCACCCCTCCACTTT. Translated: CASSYGEDSPLHF.

The rearrangement joins TRBV2 to TRBJ2-1; 9 bases are shared with TRBD2. CDR1 SNHLY and CDR2 FYNNEI come from the germline V gene. This CDR3 region has 19 residues. The trim removed 2 bases at V and 4 bases at J, leaving 15 bases unmatched. The CDR3 DNA reads TGTGCCAGCAGTGAAAAGGAGAGGATAGCGGGAGACTATTACAATGAGCAGTTCTTC. Translated: CASSEKERIAGDYYNEQFF. The full variable domain, in which reference TRBV2 and TRBJ2-1 provide the parts outside the CDR3, is EPEVTQTPSHQVTQMGQEVILRCVPISNHLYFYWYRQILGQKVEFLVSFYNNEISEKSEIFDDQFSVERPDGSNFTLKIRSTKLEDSAMYFCASSEKERIAGDYYNEQFFGPGTRLTVL.

The CDR3 spells CASSPQGGGGNTIYF. The DNA for the CDR3 is TGTGCCAGCAGCCCTCAGGGGGGAGGAGGAAACACCATATATTTT. V is TRBV7-9 and J is TRBJ1-3, with TRBD1 identical over 7 bases. The junction had 8 bases not matched to a gene; V was cut back by 5 bases and J by 4 bases. The germline CDR1 and CDR2 sequences are SEHNR and FQNEAQ (reference sequence). This CDR3 region has 15 residues.

The rearrangement links TRBV6-1 to TRBJ2-3; possibly TRBD1 for D (6 bases). Between the trimmed V and J ends, which lost 1 base and 1 base, there was a span of 12 bases. The germline V gene encodes CDR1 MNHNS and CDR2 SASEGT. The CDR3 runs 16 residues. The CDR3 reads CASSEEGRGRTDTQYF. CDR3 bases: TGTGCCAGCAGTGAAGAGGGCAGGGGACGCACAGATACGCAGTATTTT.

The chain recombines TRBV5-4 with TRBJ2-7; 11 bases fit TRBD2. This CDR3 is built from 17 residues. From germline, CDR1 is SGHNT and CDR2 YYREEE (reference sequence). Trimming at V came to 3 bases and at J to 0 bases, leaving 8 bases not matched to a gene. The DNA of the CDR3 is TGTGCCAGCAGCTCCCGGATAGCGGGGGGGACCTCCTACGAGCAGTACTTC. Translation: CASSSRIAGGTSYEQYF.

This chain uses TRBV7-3 with TRBJ2-3; 10 nucleotides match TRBD2. The CDR3 consists of 16 residues. CDR1 SGHTA and CDR2 FQGTGA come from the germline V gene. The V gene end was trimmed by 0 bases and the J gene end by 2 bases; junction bases not matched to a gene: 2. The CDR3 loop is CASSLTSGGTTDTQYF. As DNA, the CDR3 is TGTGCCAGCAGCTTAACTAGCGGGGGGACCACAGATACGCAGTATTTT.

In this sample, this clone turned up once. The gene calls are TRBV27 and TRBJ1-4; 10 nucleotides align to TRBD1. The trim removed 5 bases at V and 8 bases at J, leaving 8 bases unmatched. Germline V lookup: CDR1 MNHEY, CDR2 SMNVEV (reference sequence). There are 15 residues in the CDR3. The CDR3 here is CASSRTDRGREKLFF. In nucleotides, the CDR3 is TGTGCCAGCAGTCGCACTGACAGGGGGCGGGAAAAACTGTTTTTT.

CDR3 nucleotide sequence: TGTGCCAGCAGCTTAGCCCAGGGGGCGATTTTTAACACTGAAGCTTTCTTT. Translated: CASSLAQGAIFNTEAFF. The rearrangement links TRBV7-2 to TRBJ1-1; 8 nucleotides line up with TRBD1. The junction had 8 bases not matched to a gene; V was cut back by 0 bases and J by 2 bases. Per the germline V gene, CDR1 is SGHTA and CDR2 is FQGNSA. This CDR3 has 17 residues.

The J gene is TRBJ2-1, the V gene TRBV11-2, with D maybe TRBD1 (5 bases). The CDR3 runs 11 residues. V was cut by 5 bases and J by 8 bases, with 7 bases left in between. CDR1 is SGHAT, CDR2 FQNNGV, per germline. Here the CDR3 DNA reads TGTGCCAGCAGCCAGGGCTATGAGCAGTTCTTC. Its translation is CASSQGYEQFF.

The chain joins TRBV5-4 to TRBJ2-3, with 7 bases fitting TRBD2. Germline V CDR1 and CDR2: SGHNT, YYREEE (reference sequence). The CDR3 length is 16 residues. V lost 0 bases, J lost 0 bases, and 4 bases stayed unmatched. The CDR3 region has the DNA TGTGCCAGCAGCTTGGACGGGGGGTCTAGCACAGATACGCAGTATTTT. Translating it yields CASSLDGGSSTDTQYF.

The rearrangement joins TRBV28 to TRBJ1-2, with D perhaps TRBD1 (5 bases). CDR3 length: 14 residues. Between the trimmed V and J ends, which lost 6 bases and 3 bases, there was a span of 14 bases. Germline V lookup: CDR1 MDHEN, CDR2 SYDVKM. This CDR3 reads CASREWGGDYGYTF. CDR3 nucleotides: TGTGCCAGCAGAGAGTGGGGCGGAGACTATGGCTACACCTTC.

The CDR3 region is CASSWGQGAQYF. CDR3 nucleotides: TGTGCCAGCAGCTGGGGACAGGGGGCGCAGTATTTT. The rearrangement links TRBV7-2 to TRBJ2-3, with 11 bases aligning to TRBD1. Germline CDR1 reads SGHTA; CDR2 reads FQGNSA. The J segment lost 10 bases and the V segment lost 4 bases, leaving 1 base of the junction unmatched. The CDR3 sequence is 12 residues long. The full variable domain, its missing parts supplied by reference TRBV7-2 and TRBJ2-3, is GAGVSQSPSNKVTEKGKDVELRCDPISGHTALYWYRQSLGQGLEFLIYFQGNSAPDKSGLPSDRFSAERTGGSVSTLTIQRTQQEDSAVYLCASSWGQGAQYFGPGTRLTVL.

Note on this clone: Additional DNA sequences in this sample encode the identical CDR3. The V gene is TRBV28, the J gene TRBJ1-5; 8 bases agree with TRBD1. With 4 bases clipped from V and 5 bases from J, the junction kept 1 base outside the gene matches. The CDR3 has 13 residues. The germline CDR1 and CDR2 sequences are MDHEN and SYDVKM. The CDR3 DNA reads as TGTGCCAGCAGTTCCAGGGGGCATCAGCCCCAGCATTTT. It yields the protein CASSSRGHQPQHF.

The CDR3 DNA is TGTGCCAGCAACCTGGACAGCCCCTATGGCTACACCTTC. Protein product: CASNLDSPYGYTF. This chain uses TRBV28 with TRBJ1-2, with TRBD1 as a possible D gene (6 bases). Trimming cost V 7 bases and J 4 bases, with 13 bases left between them. Germline CDR1 is MDHEN and CDR2 is SYDVKM. This CDR3 spans 13 amino acids.

The J gene is TRBJ2-2, the V gene TRBV2, with D possibly matching TRBD2 (6 bases). CDR3 size: 16 residues. Germline V gene lookup returns CDR1 SNHLY and CDR2 FYNNEI. The V end lost 2 bases, the J end lost 1 base, and 11 bases lay between the germline ends. The CDR3 coding sequence is TGTGCCAGCAGTGAATTCGGAGGGGAGAACACCGGGGAGCTGTTTTTT. Translating gives CASSEFGGENTGELFF. Based on the CDR3 plus reference TRBV2 and TRBJ2-2, the full variable domain is EPEVTQTPSHQVTQMGQEVILRCVPISNHLYFYWYRQILGQKVEFLVSFYNNEISEKSEIFDDQFSVERPDGSNFTLKIRSTKLEDSAMYFCASSEFGGENTGELFFGEGSRLTVL.

The chain links TRBV27 to TRBJ2-1; TRBD2 might be the D (7 bases). Germline V gene sequence: CDR1 MNHEY, CDR2 SMNVEV (reference sequence). This CDR3 is built from 16 residues. Trimming shortened V by 3 bases and J by 7 bases, and 19 bases separated the two germline ends. In nucleotides, the CDR3 is TGTGCCAGCAGTTTTTTGGGGAGCGGGGACAATAATGAGCAGTTCTTC. As protein: CASSFLGSGDNNEQFF.

The V call is TRBV4-1, the J call TRBJ2-7, with D possibly TRBD2 on 6 matching bases. CDR1 is MGHRA, CDR2 YSYEKL, per germline. The V end was cut by 4 bases, the J end by 5 bases, with 15 bases between. The CDR3 extends over 14 amino acids. The CDR3 DNA is TGCGCCAGCAGCCTCAACGAGGTAGCGGACGAGCAGTACTTC. Its translation: CASSLNEVADEQYF.

The chain joins TRBV9 to TRBJ1-3; D ambiguous. Trimming pared 4 bases from V and 4 bases from J, leaving 15 bases between. This CDR3 is built from 15 residues. Germline-derived CDR1 and CDR2 are SGDLS and YYNGEE. The CDR3 loop is CASSRGGAVGNTIYF. The CDR3 region has the DNA TGTGCCAGCAGCCGTGGAGGCGCAGTAGGAAACACCATATATTTT. Full variable domain (missing parts from reference TRBV9 and TRBJ1-3): DSGVTQTPKHLITATGQRVTLRCSPRSGDLSVYWYQQSLDQGLQFLIQYYNGEERAKGNILERFSAQQFPDLHSELNLSSLELGDSALYFCASSRGGAVGNTIYFGEGSWLTVV.

The chain employs TRBV5-1 and TRBJ2-7; weak D call: TRBD1 (6 bases). This CDR3 spans 17 amino acids. Germline loops: CDR1 SGHRS, CDR2 YFSETQ. V was trimmed by 4 bases and J by 3 bases, leaving 23 bases between them. CDR3 DNA: TGCGCCAGCAGCCCACAACCACAGGGCTCCACCCTCTACGAGCAGTACTTC. Residues: CASSPQPQGSTLYEQYF.

This clone has only a few counts. The gene calls are TRBV6-4 and TRBJ1-1, with D possibly matching TRBD1 (5 bases). Germline values: CDR1 MRHNA, CDR2 SNTAGT. V was shortened by 1 base and J by 0 bases, with 9 bases between the two germline ends. The CDR3 runs to 15 residues. The CDR3 DNA reads TGTGCCAGCAGTGACTACCGGGGGTTGAACACTGAAGCTTTCTTT. This codes for CASSDYRGLNTEAFF.

CDR3 nucleotides: TGTGCCAGCAGCGCCCAAGGACAGGGGAATCAGCCCCAGCATTTT. Its protein is CASSAQGQGNQPQHF. The chain uses TRBV28 and TRBJ1-5, with 9 nucleotides matching TRBD1. This CDR3 region has 15 residues. The V gene end was trimmed by 6 bases and the J gene end by 4 bases; junction bases not matched to a gene: 7. The germline V gene encodes CDR1 MDHEN and CDR2 SYDVKM. The entire variable domain, with the rest obtained from reference TRBV28 and TRBJ1-5, is as follows: DVKVTQSSRYLVKRTGEKVFLECVQDMDHENMFWYRQDPGLGLRLIYFSYDVKMKEKGDIPEGYSVSREKKERFSLILESASTNQTSMYLCASSAQGQGNQPQHFGDGTRLSIL.

Comment on this clone: One end of the junction fails to match germline, which may point to a read error. This chain links TRBV7-9 with TRBJ2-5, with D possibly matching TRBD2 (5 bases). Germline loops: CDR1 SEHNR, CDR2 FQNEAQ (reference sequence). The CDR3 covers 14 residues. The CDR3 loop reads CSSSLVSGQETQYF. In DNA, the CDR3 is TGTTCCAGCAGCTTAGTAAGCGGTCAAGAGACCCAGTACTTC.

This clone was seen a single time. The rearrangement uses TRBV10-1 and TRBJ2-1; 7 bases align to TRBD2. Trimming cost V 1 base and J 2 bases; bases outside gene matches: 5. CDR1 is WNHNN and CDR2 is SYGVQD in the germline V gene (reference sequence). The CDR3 length is 16 residues. The CDR3 nucleotides read TGCGCCAGCAGTGAGTTCTTCGGGGGGACCTACAATGAGCAGTTCTTC. Amino acid sequence: CASSEFFGGTYNEQFF.